Listed here are 32 T cell receptor beta chains from one sample, sequenced in a study of T cells in Graves' hyperthyroidism and ophthalmopathy. There were TCR beta CDR3 regions amplified from RNA transcripts. Researchers ran a first-round RT-PCR on the TCR CDR3 using the HTBI primer set. TCRdb independently ran MiXCR on the multiplex PCR reads; one entry per CDR3 protein. Of fewer than 400,000 distinct CDR3 sequences in the sample, 15% to 20% are singletons; the top ten hold roughly 33%. The specimen sequenced was blood. The source is a man under 40 with Graves' hyperthyroidism.

This clonotype was seen many times. The chain has TRBV12-3 or TRBV12-4 and TRBJ1-5; TRBD1 is a possible D gene (5 bases). CDR3 size: 17 residues. V was clipped by 5 bases and J by 2 bases, with 19 bases between them. In DNA, the CDR3 is TGTGCCAGCAGTCCCGGGGCCGTCCCAATCGGCAATCAGCCCCAGCATTTT. Protein sequence: CASSPGAVPIGNQPQHF.

This clonotype occurred a few times. A clone one base away is much larger, so this may be a read error. The chain employs TRBV11-3 and TRBJ2-5; D is possibly TRBD2 (6 bases). This CDR3 has 15 residues. Germline V gene data show CDR1 as SGHNT and CDR2 as YENEEA. CDR3 in DNA: TGTGCCAGCAGCTTAGGTCTAGCGTTACAAGGGACCCAGTACTTC. Translating gives CASSLGLALQGTQYF.

This clonotype was seen repeatedly, ten times or more. The genes are TRBV7-2 and TRBJ2-1, with 9 bases identical to TRBD2. Germline V gives CDR1 SGHTA, CDR2 FQGNSA. The CDR3 is 16 residues long. The ends lost 4 bases at V and 8 bases at J; junction bases unmatched: 12. CDR3 protein: CASSSPRGSGSHEQFF. In nucleotides, the CDR3 is TGTGCCAGCAGCTCCCCCAGGGGTAGCGGGAGCCATGAGCAGTTCTTC.

This clonotype has a handful of counts. J is TRBJ2-2 and V is TRBV14, with D perhaps matching TRBD2 (5 bases). The CDR3 length is 16 residues. The germline V gene encodes CDR1 SGHDN and CDR2 FVKESK. Trimming took 10 bases from V and 5 from J, leaving 23 bases between them. The CDR3 is CATPSPIFTGTGELFF. CDR3 nucleotide sequence: TGTGCCACCCCTTCCCCCATATTCACGGGAACCGGGGAGCTGTTTTTT.

The V call is TRBV28, the J call TRBJ1-4; D uncertain. CDR3 size: 16 residues. CDR1 MDHEN and CDR2 SYDVKM come from the germline V gene. The V end lost 3 bases, the J end lost 4 bases, and 15 bases lay between the germline ends. CDR3 bases: TGTGCCAGCAGTTTTGAGGGCTCTCTGGGTAATGAAAAACTGTTTTTT. This encodes CASSFEGSLGNEKLFF.

This chain joins TRBV25-1 and TRBJ1-1; D uncertain. Trimming stripped 5 bases from V and 3 bases from J, with 10 bases between. Germline-derived CDR1 and CDR2 are MGHDK and SYGVNS. CDR3 length: 13 amino acids. The CDR3 reads CASSPSVHTEAFF. The CDR3 coding sequence is TGTGCCAGCAGTCCGAGCGTACACACTGAAGCTTTCTTT.

This clonotype was observed a handful of times. The rearrangement uses TRBV10-1 and TRBJ1-5, with D unresolved. The germline V gene has CDR1 WNHNN and CDR2 SYGVQD (reference sequence). V gave up 0 bases and J gave up 5 bases, with 5 bases separating them. The CDR3 runs 13 residues. In DNA form, the CDR3 reads TGCGCCAGCAGTGAGTCGCGGGATCAGCCCCAGCATTTT. Amino acid sequence: CASSESRDQPQHF.

The table lists this clonotype with many counts. CDR3 nucleotides: TGTGCCAGCAGCGCCGGGGACCCCACAGATACGCAGTATTTT. Protein sequence: CASSAGDPTDTQYF. The chain recombines TRBV7-3 with TRBJ2-3; D possibly matches TRBD1 or TRBD2 (5 bases each). This CDR3 contains 14 residues. Germline CDR1 reads SGHTA; CDR2 reads FQGTGA. With 5 bases removed from V and 2 bases from J, the gap between germline ends came to 11 bases. The whole variable domain, remainder taken from reference TRBV7-3 and TRBJ2-3, is GAGVSQTPSNKVTEKGKYVELRCDPISGHTALYWYRQSLGQGPEFLIYFQGTGAADDSGLPNDRFFAVRPEGSVSTLKIQRTERGDSAVYLCASSAGDPTDTQYFGPGTRLTVL.

The DNA of the CDR3 is TGTGCCAGCAGCTTGGAGCAGGGGGCATTGGGGCAGTTCTTC. Amino acids: CASSLEQGALGQFF. This chain connects TRBV5-6 to TRBJ2-1; 8 bases match TRBD1. CDR1 SGHDT and CDR2 YYEEEE come from the germline V gene. V dropped 0 bases and J dropped 12; count of bases not matched to a gene: 8. The CDR3 extends over 14 amino acids.

Details on this clonotype: One end of the junction is discordant with germline, which a read error may explain. J is TRBJ2-4 and V is TRBV5-4; a weak D match, TRBD1 (6 bases). The germline gives CDR1 SGHNT, CDR2 YYREEE (reference sequence). The CDR3 length is 13 residues. The CDR3 protein is CACSYRVRDIQYF. CDR3 coding DNA: TGTGCCTGCAGCTACAGGGTTCGTGACATTCAGTACTTC.

The genes are TRBV5-4 and TRBJ2-1; 10 nucleotides agree with TRBD1. The CDR3 sequence is 16 residues long. Germline V gene data show CDR1 as SGHNT and CDR2 as YYREEE (reference sequence). Germline trimming cut 4 bases from V and 5 bases from J; bases unmatched to any gene: 9. CDR3 DNA: TGTGCCAGCAGCGACCCGGGACAGGGGTCCAACAATGAGCAGTTCTTC. This encodes CASSDPGQGSNNEQFF.

This clonotype was observed a few times. The V call is TRBV5-1, the J call TRBJ2-1; D possibly corresponds to TRBD2 (5 bases). CDR3 length: 16 amino acids. Germline loops: CDR1 SGHRS, CDR2 YFSETQ. Trimming took 2 bases from V and 0 from J, leaving 12 bases between them. The CDR3 spells CASSFYTGSSYNEQFF. In nucleotides, the CDR3 is TGCGCCAGCAGCTTTTACACGGGGAGCTCCTACAATGAGCAGTTCTTC.

The V and J genes are TRBV5-1 and TRBJ2-7; D remains ambiguous. Germline loops: CDR1 SGHRS, CDR2 YFSETQ. This CDR3 comprises 14 residues. V lost 5 bases, J lost 0 bases, and 12 bases lay in between. The CDR3 here is CASSPLDASYEQYF. The CDR3 DNA follows: TGCGCCAGCAGTCCCTTGGACGCCTCCTACGAGCAGTACTTC.

This clonotype was found once. The chain is built from TRBV19 and TRBJ1-5; the D is unclear. The CDR3 extends over 12 amino acids. Trimming took 7 bases from V and 4 from J, leaving 8 bases between them. In germline, CDR1 is LNHDA, CDR2 SQIVND (reference sequence). The CDR3 is CASNFENQPQHF. The CDR3 DNA follows: TGTGCCAGTAATTTCGAAAATCAGCCCCAGCATTTT.

This clonotype was counted ten times or more. The rearrangement uses TRBV12-3 or TRBV12-4 and TRBJ2-1; TRBD1 is a possible D gene (5 bases). CDR3 length: 15 amino acids. The ends were cut back, 7 bases at V and 0 bases at J, with 13 bases in the middle. CDR3 nucleotides: TGTGCCAGCACCACCTGGGGCCACTCCTACAATGAGCAGTTCTTC. It is translated as CASTTWGHSYNEQFF.

In its sample, this clonotype was seen many times. The CDR3 sequence: CSARSGSLSEYF. Here the CDR3 DNA reads TGCAGTGCTCGAAGCGGGAGTCTTTCCGAGTACTTC. This chain links TRBV20-1 with TRBJ2-5, with 8 bases that match TRBD2. The V gene end was trimmed by 5 bases and the J gene end by 12 bases; junction bases not matched to a gene: 11. Germline V gene data show CDR1 as DFQATT and CDR2 as SNEGSKA (reference sequence). This CDR3 contains 12 residues.

This clonotype was recorded a few times. The chain uses TRBV6-1 and TRBJ1-2, with a possible D match to TRBD1 (6 bases). Per germline, CDR1 MNHNS and CDR2 SASEGT. This CDR3 comprises 13 residues. With 7 bases removed from V and 6 bases from J, the gap between germline ends came to 15 bases. DNA for the CDR3: TGTGCCAGCACGGCCGGGGGCGCGGATGGCTACACCTTC. As protein: CASTAGGADGYTF.

The chain employs TRBV29-1 and TRBJ2-3; D may be TRBD2 (5 bases). CDR1 is SQVTM, CDR2 ANQGSEA, per germline. The ends were cut back, 2 bases at V and 0 bases at J, with 9 bases in the middle. The CDR3 consists of 14 residues. The CDR3: CSVERTASTDTQYF. In DNA form, the CDR3 reads TGCAGCGTTGAAAGGACTGCTAGCACAGATACGCAGTATTTT.

About this clonotype itself: Just one base apart from a much larger clone, this may be a read error. The chain employs TRBV27 and TRBJ2-3; TRBD2 aligns across 13 bases. This CDR3 has 16 amino acids. Germline V lookup: CDR1 MNHEY, CDR2 SMNVEV (reference sequence). The DNA of the CDR3 is TGTGTCAGCAGGATACTAGCGGGAGGGCCTGGAGATACGCAGTATTTT. Its protein product is CVSRILAGGPGDTQYF.

V gene TRBV30 combines with J gene TRBJ2-1; TRBD2 might be the D (6 bases). CDR3 size: 14 residues. V dropped 8 bases and J dropped 7 bases, with 21 bases sitting between them. The germline V gene encodes CDR1 GTSNPN and CDR2 SVGIG (reference sequence). For the CDR3, the DNA is TGTGCCGCGGGGCTAACGGGAGTTTGGAATGAGCAGTTCTTC. Its protein is CAAGLTGVWNEQFF.

There are many counts of this clonotype. The chain employs TRBV6-1 and TRBJ2-7, with TRBD2 as a possible D gene (5 bases). The V and J ends lost 4 bases and 3 bases respectively, with 13 bases between them. This CDR3 contains 14 residues. The germline V gene encodes CDR1 MNHNS and CDR2 SASEGT. The CDR3 region is CASSVLGRNYEQYF. The CDR3 DNA reads as TGTGCCAGCAGTGTACTAGGGCGGAACTACGAGCAGTACTTC.

About this clonotype itself: This may arise from a read error, as a much more abundant clone is one base away. This chain links TRBV7-2 with TRBJ2-1, with a weak D call TRBD1 (6 bases). This CDR3 contains 17 residues. Germline CDR1 and CDR2: SGHTA and FQGNSA. The CDR3 DNA reads TGTGCCAGCAGCCTAAATCCGGGACACTACTCCTACAATGAGCACTTCTTC. It encodes CASSLNPGHYSYNEHFF.

The sample holds many counts of this clonotype. This sequence joins TRBV24-1 and TRBJ2-2; either TRBD1 or TRBD2 may supply D (6 bases each). Germline V CDR1 and CDR2: KGHDR, SFDVKD. V was cut by 5 bases and J by 4 bases, with 13 bases left in between. This CDR3 has 15 amino acids. CDR3 sequence reads: CATSGGASSTGELFF. The CDR3 DNA follows: TGTGCCACCAGTGGGGGGGCCAGCAGCACCGGGGAGCTGTTTTTT.

V is TRBV5-8 and J is TRBJ1-1; 8 positions agree with TRBD1. Trimming took 9 bases from V and 1 from J; bases not matched to a gene: 5. The CDR3 consists of 13 residues. The germline gives CDR1 SGHTS, CDR2 YDEGEE. CDR3 DNA sequence: TGTGCCACTGGACAGGGCCAGAACACTGAAGCTTTCTTT. This translates into CATGQGQNTEAFF.

The sample holds one count of this clonotype. It may be a read error: a sequence one base away is much more abundant. The genes are TRBV28 and TRBJ2-3; D not resolved. This CDR3 has 15 amino acids. Germline V gene lookup returns CDR1 MDHEN and CDR2 SYDVKM. CDR3 bases: TGTGCCAGCAGTCCTACGACCCAACTCACAGATACGCAGTGTTTT. This gives the protein CASSPTTQLTDTQCF.

This clonotype was picked up many times. The chain couples TRBV28 to TRBJ2-7; TRBD1 is a possible D gene (5 bases). Germline V gene lookup returns CDR1 MDHEN and CDR2 SYDVKM. The CDR3 totals 14 residues. The V gene lost 2 bases and the J gene lost 3 bases, with 11 bases spanning the gap. The CDR3 loop reads CASSLTDKVYEQYF. In DNA form, the CDR3 reads TGTGCCAGCAGTTTAACGGACAAGGTCTACGAGCAGTACTTC.

This clonotype appeared many times. The CDR3 DNA is TGTGCCAGCAGTGAAAGCCCGTGGGACCAGTACTTC. This codes for CASSESPWDQYF. The chain uses TRBV2 and TRBJ2-5; no definite D call. The V end was cut by 2 bases, the J end by 10 bases, with 11 bases between. Germline lookup yields CDR1 SNHLY and CDR2 FYNNEI. The CDR3 covers 12 residues. Based on the CDR3 plus reference TRBV2 and TRBJ2-5, the full variable domain is EPEVTQTPSHQVTQMGQEVILRCVPISNHLYFYWYRQILGQKVEFLVSFYNNEISEKSEIFDDQFSVERPDGSNFTLKIRSTKLEDSAMYFCASSESPWDQYFGPGTRLLVL.

This clonotype was observed many times. V is TRBV20-1 and J is TRBJ1-2; D gene uncertain. The CDR3 is 13 amino acids. Deletions cut 3 bases from V and 2 bases from J, with 10 bases between. Germline V gene lookup returns CDR1 DFQATT and CDR2 SNEGSKA (reference sequence). The CDR3 protein is CSASGSGNYGYTF. In DNA form, the CDR3 reads TGCAGTGCTAGTGGCAGTGGGAACTATGGCTACACCTTC.

This clonotype was recorded only once. One base away lies a much larger clone, so this may be a sequencing read error. The chain employs TRBV30 and TRBJ2-3; the D is unclear. V dropped 2 bases and J dropped 4 bases, with 13 bases sitting between them. This CDR3 contains 14 residues. Per the germline V gene, CDR1 is GTSNPN and CDR2 is SVGIG (reference sequence). The CDR3 DNA reads TGTGCCTGGAGTTGCAGTCCCCCCCCAGATACGCAGTATTTT. Its protein product is CAWSCSPPPDTQYF.

About this clonotype itself: Lacking the conserved final phenylalanine or tryptophan, this CDR3 likely reflects a read error. J is TRBJ2-1 and V is TRBV20-1; 13 nucleotides line up with TRBD2. Germline V gene lookup returns CDR1 DFQATT and CDR2 SNEGSKA (reference sequence). The CDR3 is made up of 15 amino acids. The CDR3 nucleotides are TGCAGGGCTGCCGGACTAGCGGGAGACGTACCTGAGCAGTTCTCC. This translates into CRAAGLAGDVPEQFS.

The J gene is TRBJ2-7, the V gene TRBV7-8; 7 nucleotides match TRBD1. This CDR3 region has 16 residues. Unmatched junction bases numbered 12, after V lost 5 bases and J lost 2 bases. Looked up from germline, CDR1 is SGHVS and CDR2 is FQNEAQ. The CDR3 here is CASSHPSGTVAYEQYF. CDR3 bases: TGTGCCAGCAGCCACCCTTCCGGGACAGTCGCCTACGAGCAGTACTTC.

Ten or more counts support this clonotype. This chain uses TRBV20-1 with TRBJ2-5; unclear D gene. Germline CDR1 reads DFQATT; CDR2 reads SNEGSKA (reference sequence). The CDR3 spans 13 residues. Trimming shortened V by 1 base and J by 1 base, and 7 bases separated the two germline ends. DNA for the CDR3: TGCAGTGCTAGAGTAGACACCCAAGAGACCCAGTACTTC. Translating it yields CSARVDTQETQYF.